A selection of T cell receptor beta chains follows, all from one sample in a study of blood T cell repertoires in COVID-19. Profiling relied on immunoSEQ multiplex PCR, and the TCRdb table lists in-frame clones only, not all of them. The table lists 150,000 to 200,000 clones, approximately 90% of them singletons. Sequencing was carried out using peripheral blood. The receptors were gathered from a human donor in a cohort sampled during active COVID-19. The CDR3 runs from the conserved cysteine through the conserved F or W. The order of the fields is V gene, CDR3 protein.

TRBV4-1 | CASSQETQAVNSPLHF
TRBV12-3/TRBV12-4 | CASTGNTGELFF
TRBV5-6 | CASSLLTSDYNEQFF
TRBV7-9 | CASSSHLQPRGKAPLHF
TRBV28 | CASSLDRVLGEKLFF
TRBV28 | CASSSGPAAAGGYTF
TRBV7-8 | CASSSYRLAGGEQFF
TRBV27 | CASSLDFGTEAFF
TRBV19 | CASSMRRQGMNTEAFF
TRBV13 | CASSSETSAQFF
TRBV5-4 | CASSFGVVGDNEQFF
TRBV5-4 | CASSLGTGAGNTIYF
TRBV2 | CASSVQGGSGNTIYF
TRBV21-1 | CASLGGSSSYEQYF